These T cell receptor beta chains were read from a single sample in a study of T cell responses to AZD1222 COVID-19 vaccine. Sequencing was performed with immunoSEQ multiplex PCR; in TCRdb, only in-frame clones are kept and a portion is missing. Among 55,000 to 70,000 clones listed, roughly 87% were seen once. Sample: peripheral blood, taken 28 days after the second AZD1222 dose. All receptors derive from an adult who received the AZD1222 COVID-19 vaccine. The CDR3 runs from the conserved cysteine through the conserved F or W. The D gene is left open where the match is weak. Expanded clones get a size class; other rows say once, few or many, or leave the size out.

>14|TRBD1|TRBJ1-2|NA|TRBV9
CASSVLTGSDGYTF
TGTGCCAGCAGCGTCCTGACAGGGTCCGATGGCTACACCTTC
>15|TRBD1|TRBJ1-2|NA|TRBV5-1
CASSLVPGGGDGYTF
TGCGCCAGCAGCTTGGTTCCAGGGGGAGGAGATGGCTACACCTTC
>17|NA|TRBJ1-2|NA|TRBV5-6
CASSFDAGAGGFNGYTF
TGTGCCAGCAGCTTCGACGCAGGGGCGGGAGGGTTTAATGGCTACACCTTC
>15|NA|TRBJ2-1|NA|TRBV6-5
CASSDRDFSYNEQFF
TGTGCCAGCAGCGACCGGGACTTTTCCTACAATGAGCAGTTCTTC
>16|TRBD2|TRBJ2-3|NA|TRBV3-1/TRBV3-2
CASSQGTSGSTDTQYF
TGTGCCAGCAGCCAGGGGACTAGCGGGAGCACAGATACGCAGTATTTT
>15|TRBD1|TRBJ2-3|NA|TRBV7-6
CASSRGTGRTDTQYF
TGTGCCAGCAGCCGGGGGACAGGACGCACAGATACGCAGTATTTT
>16|NA|TRBJ1-6|NA|TRBV27
CASSSVGWGRNSPLHF
TGTGCCAGCAGTTCCGTTGGGTGGGGCCGGAATTCACCCCTCCACTTT
>13|NA|TRBJ1-1|once|TRBV6-2/TRBV6-3
CASSYYRDAEAFF
TGTGCCAGCAGTTACTACCGAGACGCTGAAGCTTTCTTT
>13|NA|TRBJ1-6|NA|TRBV6-5
CASSLTFLNPLHF
TGTGCCAGCAGTCTTACCTTCCTCAACCCCCTCCACTTT
>16|TRBD2|TRBJ2-7|once|TRBV7-6
CASSSITGTSAYEQYF
TGTGCCAGCAGCTCAATAACCGGGACTAGCGCATACGAGCAGTACTTC
>13|NA|TRBJ2-1|NA|TRBV4-1
CASSQDGVGEQFF
TGCGCCAGCAGCCAAGATGGCGTAGGTGAGCAGTTCTTC
>13|NA|TRBJ1-2|NA|TRBV3-1/TRBV3-2
CASSQGGGYGYTF
TGTGCCAGCAGCCAAGGAGGGGGCTATGGCTACACCTTC
>14|NA|TRBJ2-7|NA|TRBV29-1
CSVEDRGFSYEQYF
TGCAGCGTTGAAGATCGGGGGTTCTCCTACGAGCAGTACTTC
>15|NA|TRBJ2-3|NA|TRBV27
CASRPYNAGIDTQYF
TGTGCCAGCAGGCCATACAATGCGGGGATAGATACGCAGTATTTT
>15|TRBD1|TRBJ2-5|NA|TRBV9
CASSQGVAIQETQYF
TGTGCCAGCAGCCAGGGGGTCGCGATTCAAGAGACCCAGTACTTC
>15|TRBD1|TRBJ2-2|NA|TRBV5-8
CASSPGQRGTGELFF
TGTGCCAGCAGCCCGGGACAGAGAGGGACCGGGGAGCTGTTTTTT
>13|NA|TRBJ1-2|NA|TRBV6-2/TRBV6-3
CASSMPTNYGYTF
TGTGCCAGCAGCATGCCAACTAACTATGGCTACACCTTC
>18|NA|TRBJ2-7|NA|TRBV10-3
CAIQDPFVRGTSPYEQYF
TGTGCCATCCAGGATCCTTTCGTTCGAGGGACTTCGCCCTACGAGCAGTACTTC
>12|NA|TRBJ1-5|NA|TRBV6-2/TRBV6-3
CASSYSVGPQHF
TGTGCCAGCAGTTACTCTGTGGGGCCCCAGCATTTT
>14|NA|TRBJ1-5|once|TRBV3-1/TRBV3-2
CASSQGGVVQPQHF
TGTGCCAGCAGCCAAGGGGGGGTCGTCCAGCCCCAGCATTTT
>16|TRBD2|TRBJ2-7|NA|TRBV28
CASSPGTSGGLYEQYF
TGTGCCAGCAGTCCCGGGACTAGCGGGGGCCTATACGAGCAGTACTTC
>15|NA|TRBJ2-3|NA|TRBV7-2
CASSLVAGARDTQYF
TGTGCCAGCAGCTTAGTGGCAGGGGCGCGAGATACGCAGTATTTT
>16|NA|TRBJ1-4|NA|TRBV5-1
CASSLGGMSGIEKLFF
TGCGCCAGCAGCTTGGGAGGAATGTCAGGGATTGAAAAACTGTTTTTT
>12|NA|TRBJ2-7|NA|TRBV19
CASSRQGHEQYF
TGTGCCAGTAGTCGGCAGGGTCACGAGCAGTACTTC
>16|NA|TRBJ2-7|NA|TRBV7-6
CASSLDVGKGVGEQYF
TGTGCCAGCAGCTTAGATGTTGGGAAGGGGGTGGGCGAGCAGTACTTC
>14|NA|TRBJ2-3|few|TRBV30
CAWIRGDVIDTQYF
TGTGCCTGGATAAGAGGGGATGTTATAGATACGCAGTATTTT
>13|NA|TRBJ2-7|NA|TRBV7-6
CASSFSKAYEQYF
TGTGCCAGCAGCTTCTCTAAAGCCTACGAGCAGTACTTC
>15|NA|TRBJ1-2|NA|TRBV3-1/TRBV3-2
CASSQSGPGDEGYTF
TGTGCCAGCAGCCAAAGCGGCCCCGGGGATGAGGGCTACACCTTC
>12|NA|TRBJ1-2|NA|TRBV5-1
CASRRGDYGYTF
TGCGCCAGCAGAAGAGGGGACTATGGCTACACCTTC
>14|NA|TRBJ1-1|once|TRBV9
CASSVEQGGTEAFF
TGTGCCAGCAGCGTAGAGCAGGGAGGCACTGAAGCTTTCTTT
>14|NA|TRBJ2-2|once|TRBV6-5
CASRPSLNTGELFF
TGTGCCAGCCGGCCCTCACTCAACACCGGGGAGCTGTTTTTT
>16|NA|TRBJ1-1|NA|TRBV11-3
CASSLTTLGGNTEAFF
TGTGCCAGCAGCCTAACCACCCTTGGAGGGAACACTGAAGCTTTCTTT
>16|NA|TRBJ1-4|NA|TRBV7-9
CASSLRGDNNHEKLFF
TGTGCCAGCAGCTTACGCGGGGATAATAACCATGAAAAACTGTTTTTT
>18|NA|TRBJ1-6|few|TRBV7-2
CASSLVAGGGSVGSPLHF
TGTGCCAGCAGCTTAGTCGCCGGGGGGGGATCCGTAGGTTCACCCCTCCACTTT
>15|NA|TRBJ1-5|NA|TRBV28
CASCEGGQGYQPQHF
TGTGCCAGCTGCGAAGGGGGGCAGGGTTACCAGCCCCAGCATTTT
>13|TRBD1|TRBJ2-1|NA|TRBV27
CASRPGQVYEQFF
TGTGCCAGCAGACCGGGACAGGTGTATGAGCAGTTCTTC
>15|NA|TRBJ2-1|NA|TRBV5-1
CASSLVVSGSHEQFF
TGCGCCAGCAGCTTGGTGGTATCAGGGTCCCATGAGCAGTTCTTC
>20|TRBD1|TRBJ2-5|once|TRBV27
CASTLKPDRGLGGHQETQYF
TGTGCCAGCACCCTAAAGCCGGACAGGGGGCTGGGGGGGCACCAAGAGACCCAGTACTTC
>15|NA|TRBJ2-3|NA|TRBV11-2
CASSLDRGTSDTQYF
TGTGCCAGCAGCTTAGATCGGGGGACTTCAGATACGCAGTATTTT
>16|TRBD2|TRBJ2-3|NA|TRBV7-3
CASRPDAGGLADTQYF
TGTGCCAGCCGTCCCGATGCGGGGGGGCTCGCAGATACGCAGTATTTT
>15|TRBD2|TRBJ2-5|NA|TRBV7-2
CASSRTSGRQETQYF
TGTGCCAGCAGCCGGACTAGCGGGAGGCAAGAGACCCAGTACTTC
>14|NA|TRBJ2-1|NA|TRBV30
CAWSVWQGKNEQFF
TGTGCCTGGAGTGTGTGGCAGGGAAAGAATGAGCAGTTCTTC